The entry below gives a single TCR beta chain sequence along with its context. The data stem from a study of blood T cell repertoires in COVID-19. Germline assignment: CDR1 DFQATT and CDR2 SNEGSKA (reference sequence). Trimming pared 7 bases from V and 5 bases from J, leaving 11 bases between. The CDR3 loop spans 11 amino acids. The assay was immunoSEQ multiplex PCR, and TCRdb's table has in-frame clones only and misses some. The profile shows 90,000 to 130,000 clones, 70% to 90% of them singletons. The rearrangement links TRBV20-1 to TRBJ2-5, with no clear D. The sequenced material came from peripheral blood. This receptor was identified in a man aged 40-55 years with acute or convalescent COVID-19. CDR3: CSGRIGETQYF. CDR3 DNA: TGCAGTGGTCGAATCGGGGAGACCCAGTACTTC.